These 25 T cell receptor beta chains were all obtained from the same sample, sequenced in a study of T-cell reconstitution after alpha-beta-depleted transplantation in children. This sample's TCRbeta library carried unique molecular identifier barcodes. TCRdb fed the PCR reads into MiXCR, producing one record per CDR3 protein. The sample holds a few hundred thousand distinct CDR3 sequences, approximately 6.3% seen once. This specimen was PBMCs, taken before TCRalphabeta/CD19-depleted stem cell transplant. The receptors here all came from a boy between 2 and 10 years old with acute lymphoblastic leukemia, due to receive a stem cell transplant.

This clonotype was counted a few times. V and J are TRBV6-5 and TRBJ1-1, with TRBD1 matching 8 bases. This CDR3 is 14 amino acids long. With V trimmed by 6 bases and J by 3 bases, 6 bases remained unmatched. The germline V gene has CDR1 MNHEY and CDR2 SVGAGI. The CDR3 nucleotides are TGTGCCAGCAGCTTATTGACAGGGGACACTGAAGCTTTCTTT. Translation: CASSLLTGDTEAFF.

The chain combines TRBV7-8 with TRBJ2-1; TRBD2 matches 7 bases. The CDR3 runs 17 residues. V lost 2 bases, J lost 3 bases, and 10 bases stayed unmatched. Germline V gene data show CDR1 as SGHVS and CDR2 as FQNEAQ. DNA for the CDR3: TGTGCCAGCAGCTTAACGCTCCTAGCGGCAAGCTACAATGAGCAGTTCTTC. The encoded protein is CASSLTLLAASYNEQFF.

V is TRBV23-1 and J is TRBJ2-5; D may be TRBD2 (6 bases). TRBV23-1 is designated an ORF whose function remains uncertain. The V end was cut by 1 base, the J end by 7 bases, with 19 bases between. The CDR3 spans 16 residues. Here the CDR3 DNA reads TGCGCCAGCAGTCAATTTCTCGCGGGGCGCTTGGGGACCCAGTACTTC. It translates to CASSQFLAGRLGTQYF.

This clonotype was seen a handful of times. The V call is TRBV2, the J call TRBJ2-1; D may be TRBD1 or TRBD2 (6 bases each). CDR3 length equals 12 residues. Germline V gives CDR1 SNHLY, CDR2 FYNNEI. V dropped 3 bases and J dropped 10 bases, with 10 bases sitting between them. The CDR3 nucleotides read TGTGCCAGCAGTGATCGGGGGCGCGAGCAGTTCTTC. Its translation: CASSDRGREQFF.

The V gene is TRBV5-4, the J gene TRBJ2-1; 7 bases line up with TRBD2. Germline CDR1 is SGHNT and CDR2 is YYREEE (reference sequence). Trimming took 1 base from V and 4 from J; bases not matched to a gene: 5. CDR3 length: 15 amino acids. The CDR3 nucleotides read TGTGCCAGCAGCTTGAGGCGGGAGTGGTACAATGAGCAGTTCTTC. As protein: CASSLRREWYNEQFF.

This clonotype was found a few times. The chain couples TRBV11-2 to TRBJ2-3, with D possibly matching TRBD2 (5 bases). V was pared by 7 bases and J by 6 bases, with 14 bases between. The CDR3 totals 13 residues. Germline assignment: CDR1 SGHAT and CDR2 FQNNGV. The CDR3 loop is CASTHGGLDTQYF. The DNA for the CDR3 is TGTGCCAGCACCCATGGAGGTCTGGATACGCAGTATTTT.

This clonotype was recorded at least ten times. This chain uses TRBV20-1 with TRBJ2-5; the D gene is possibly TRBD2 (5 bases). CDR1 and CDR2 from the germline V gene are DFQATT and SNEGSKA (reference sequence). V shed 6 bases and J shed 5 bases, with 16 bases lying between them. CDR3 length: 13 amino acids. The CDR3, as DNA: TGCAGTGCGCGAAGAACCGGCGGGGAGACCCAGTACTTC. This sequence encodes CSARRTGGETQYF.

This clonotype showed up many times. The J gene is TRBJ2-7, the V gene TRBV28; no firm D call. There are 14 residues in the CDR3. The V gene's germline CDR1 is MDHEN and CDR2 SYDVKM. V lost 6 bases and J lost 0, with 12 bases in between. The CDR3 coding sequence is TGTGCCAGCAGGAGCCTACCCGGCTCCTACGAGCAGTACTTC. Translating it yields CASRSLPGSYEQYF.

This clonotype was found a few times. The CDR3 reads CASSLGQGAGSTEAFF. CDR3 sequence (DNA): TGTGCCAGCAGTTTGGGGCAGGGAGCTGGTAGCACTGAAGCTTTCTTT. The rearrangement joins TRBV27 to TRBJ1-1; TRBD1 is a possible D gene (5 bases). The CDR3 extends over 16 amino acids. Germline V gene data show CDR1 as MNHEY and CDR2 as SMNVEV (reference sequence). The V and J ends lost 3 bases and 4 bases respectively, with 18 bases between them.

The table lists this clonotype with many counts. The rearrangement uses TRBV7-1 and TRBJ2-5, with 7 bases matching TRBD1. TRBV7-1 counts as an open reading frame of uncertain function. V trimming: 2 bases; J trimming: 3 bases; junction bases outside the gene matches: 27. This CDR3 spans 22 amino acids. The CDR3 DNA reads as TGTGCCAGCAGCTCAACCGAATACCGAGTCAAAGATCAGGACAGGAAAGAAGAGACCCAGTACTTC. Translation gives CASSSTEYRVKDQDRKEETQYF.

Many counts were recorded for this clonotype. The V gene is TRBV12-3 or TRBV12-4, the J gene TRBJ2-7; TRBD1 matches 11 bases. This CDR3 spans 15 amino acids. V lost 6 bases to trimming and J lost 1 base; unmatched junction nucleotides: 5. CDR3 DNA: TGTGCCAGCAGAGTGGGACAGGGGGGTTCCTACGAGCAGTACTTC. This encodes CASRVGQGGSYEQYF.

V gene TRBV5-1 combines with J gene TRBJ2-5, with 8 bases identical to TRBD1. The J segment lost 3 bases and the V segment lost 4 bases, leaving 5 bases of the junction unmatched. Germline V gene data show CDR1 as SGHRS and CDR2 as YFSETQ. The CDR3 loop spans 14 amino acids. The CDR3 DNA sequence: TGCGCCAGCAGCCTCGGGACAGGAAAAGAGACCCAGTACTTC. Its translation: CASSLGTGKETQYF.

Worth noting for this clonotype: A much larger clone sits a single nucleotide away, making a read error possible. The conserved phenylalanine or tryptophan is not found at the CDR3 terminus, so this likely reflects a read error. The genes are TRBV7-9 and TRBJ1-1; tentatively, D is TRBD1 (5 bases). CDR1 and CDR2 (germline): SEHNR, FQNEAQ (reference sequence). The CDR3 sequence is 12 residues long. V lost 5 bases and J 4 bases, leaving 8 bases between the germline ends. The CDR3 bases are TGTGCCAGCAGCACGAGGGGCACTGAAGCTTTCTCT. It is translated as CASSTRGTEAFS.

This clonotype occurred many times. The gene calls are TRBV6-2 or TRBV6-3 and TRBJ2-1; the D gene is possibly TRBD2 (6 bases). The length of the CDR3 is 13 residues. The germline gives CDR1 MNHEY, CDR2 SVGEGT. With 4 bases removed from V and 7 bases from J, the gap between germline ends came to 11 bases. CDR3 coding DNA: TGTGCCAGCAGTTTGACCCGGGAGAATGAGCAGTTCTTC. It encodes CASSLTRENEQFF.

This clonotype was picked up many times. The chain uses TRBV20-1 and TRBJ2-3; 8 positions match TRBD2. The CDR3 has 14 residues. Germline V gene sequence: CDR1 DFQATT, CDR2 SNEGSKA (reference sequence). J lost 9 bases, V lost 6 bases, and 14 bases had no gene match. DNA of the CDR3: TGCAGTGCCGGGACTGGTCTAGCGGGTGGGACGCAGTATTTT. This codes for CSAGTGLAGGTQYF.

There are many counts of this clonotype. This chain uses TRBV7-2 with TRBJ2-7; 7 nucleotides match TRBD1. CDR1 SGHTA and CDR2 FQGNSA come from the germline V gene. Trimming removed 6 bases from V and 3 bases from J; junction bases left unmatched: 8. The CDR3 extends over 14 amino acids. CDR3 sequence: CASRTRQGGYEQYF. The CDR3 coding sequence is TGTGCCAGCAGAACACGACAGGGTGGCTACGAGCAGTACTTC.

The table lists this clonotype with many counts. The V and J genes are TRBV15 and TRBJ1-1; no firm D call. This CDR3 has 13 residues. Germline CDR1 and CDR2: LNHNV and YYDKDF (reference sequence). Deletions cut 5 bases from V and 4 bases from J, with 11 bases between. Here the CDR3 DNA reads TGTGCCACCAGCTCCCAGTGGGGCACTGAAGCTTTCTTT. Its translation is CATSSQWGTEAFF.

The table lists this clonotype with many counts. This chain uses TRBV6-5 with TRBJ1-4, with D unclear. Trimming left V 6 bases short and J 4 bases short, with 15 bases between. This CDR3 is 15 amino acids long. Germline CDR1 reads MNHEY; CDR2 reads SVGAGI. CDR3 sequence: CASSREFDRNEKLFF. The CDR3 DNA reads as TGTGCCAGCAGCCGAGAGTTCGACCGTAATGAAAAACTGTTTTTT.

This clonotype was seen a handful of times. CDR3 coding DNA: TGTGCCAGCAGCTTAGAGTTTAATCAGCCCCAGCATTTT. It translates to CASSLEFNQPQHF. The chain links TRBV7-3 to TRBJ1-5; no firm D call. Germline V gives CDR1 SGHTA, CDR2 FQGTGA. The CDR3 spans 13 residues. V lost 2 bases to trimming and J lost 4 bases, with 6 bases between them.

This chain links TRBV11-2 with TRBJ2-1; the D gene is possibly TRBD1 (5 bases). The CDR3 length is 12 residues. Germline V CDR1 and CDR2: SGHAT, FQNNGV. Trimming cost V 4 bases and J 10 bases, with 11 bases left between them. CDR3 loop: CASSSSWGEQFF. DNA of the CDR3: TGTGCCAGCAGCTCGTCTTGGGGCGAGCAGTTCTTC.

This clonotype was found many times. The V and J genes are TRBV24-1 and TRBJ1-2; no reliable D call. V lost 5 bases and J 4 bases, leaving 10 bases between the germline ends. The CDR3 has 13 amino acids. In germline, CDR1 is KGHDR, CDR2 SFDVKD. CDR3 nucleotides: TGTGCCACCAGTGCCGGGTACTCCTATGGCTACACCTTC. Encoded protein: CATSAGYSYGYTF.

This clonotype occurred a few times. A junction boundary mismatches the germline segment, possibly from a read error. V is TRBV7-2 and J is TRBJ2-5, with 9 positions matching TRBD2. Germline assignment: CDR1 SGHTA and CDR2 FQGNSA. CDR3 length: 16 residues. The CDR3 here is CASSLLAGAPGGTHYF. In DNA, the CDR3 is TGTGCCAGCAGCTTATTAGCGGGGGCTCCCGGGGGGACCCACTACTTC. Supplemented by reference TRBV7-2 and TRBJ2-5, the full variable domain reads GAGVSQSPSNKVTEKGKDVELRCDPISGHTALYWYRQSLGQGLEFLIYFQGNSAPDKSGLPSDRFSAERTGGSVSTLTIQRTQQEDSAVYLCASSLLAGAPGGTHYFGPGTRLLVL.

Many counts were recorded for this clonotype. CDR3 loop: CASSSKGYTF. CDR3 sequence (DNA): TGTGCCAGCAGTTCAAAGGGCTACACCTTC. The chain links TRBV28 to TRBJ1-2; D not certain. V was clipped by 4 bases and J by 8 bases, with 5 bases between them. CDR3 size: 10 residues. Germline CDR1 is MDHEN and CDR2 is SYDVKM.

The rearrangement joins TRBV20-1 to TRBJ1-2; 7 bases fit TRBD1. The CDR3 sequence is 13 residues long. Germline V lookup: CDR1 DFQATT, CDR2 SNEGSKA (reference sequence). V trimming: 2 bases; J trimming: 7 bases; junction bases outside the gene matches: 7. In nucleotides, the CDR3 is TGCAGTGCTAGACATACAGGGGATGGTGGCTACACCTTC. This codes for CSARHTGDGGYTF.

This clonotype came up many times. This sequence joins TRBV12-3 or TRBV12-4 and TRBJ2-7, with 7 bases fitting TRBD1. The junction had 10 bases not matched to a gene; V was cut back by 6 bases and J by 5 bases. CDR3 length equals 14 residues. The CDR3: CASRLRGSLDEQYF. The CDR3 bases are TGTGCCAGCAGACTCAGGGGGAGTTTGGACGAGCAGTACTTC.